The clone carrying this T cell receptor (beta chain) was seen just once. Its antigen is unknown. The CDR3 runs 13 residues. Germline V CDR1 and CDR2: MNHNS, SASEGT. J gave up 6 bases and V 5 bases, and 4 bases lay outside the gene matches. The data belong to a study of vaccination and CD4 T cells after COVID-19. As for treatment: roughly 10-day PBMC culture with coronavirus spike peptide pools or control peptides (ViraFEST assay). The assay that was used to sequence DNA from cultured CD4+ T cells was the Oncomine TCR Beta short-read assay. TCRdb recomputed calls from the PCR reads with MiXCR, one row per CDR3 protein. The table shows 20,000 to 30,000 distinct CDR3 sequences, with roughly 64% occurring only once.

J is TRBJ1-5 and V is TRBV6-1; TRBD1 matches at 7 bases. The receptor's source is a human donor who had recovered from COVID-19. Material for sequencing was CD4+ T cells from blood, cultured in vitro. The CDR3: CASSKQGFQPQHF. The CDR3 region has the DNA TGTGCCAGCAGTAAACAGGGGTTTCAGCCCCAGCATTTT.